The 20 T cell receptor beta chains listed next were all sequenced from one sample in a study of cytomegalovirus exposure and HLA in healthy donors. The PCR made use of 60 Vbeta and 13 Jbeta primers. TCRdb's copy holds only in-frame clones and misses some; the assay was immunoSEQ multiplex PCR. The sample has 75,000 to 95,000 clones, about 63% seen once. Sequencing input: PBMCs. The origin of the receptors is a woman between 25 and 40 years old in good health and CMV-seronegative.

The chain employs TRBV7-2 and TRBJ1-5; TRBD1 aligns across 8 bases. CDR1 SGHTA and CDR2 FQGNSA come from the germline V gene. CDR3 length: 15 residues. The V gene end was trimmed by 0 bases and the J gene end by 2 bases; junction bases not matched to a gene: 0. The DNA of the CDR3 is TGTGCCAGCAGCTTAGCGGACAGGGGCAATCAGCCCCAGCATTTT. This encodes CASSLADRGNQPQHF.

This chain joins TRBV19 and TRBJ1-2; D is unclear. The V gene lost 4 bases and the J gene lost 4 bases, with 13 bases spanning the gap. Germline assignment: CDR1 LNHDA and CDR2 SQIVND (reference sequence). This CDR3 is built from 14 residues. In DNA, the CDR3 is TGTGCCAGTAGTACCGGGCGGGCAGGCTATGGCTACACCTTC. Translating gives CASSTGRAGYGYTF.

This chain uses TRBV9 with TRBJ2-5, with a possible D match to TRBD2 (6 bases). V dropped 4 bases and J dropped 2 bases, with 18 bases sitting between them. Looked up from germline, CDR1 is SGDLS and CDR2 is YYNGEE. The CDR3 sequence is 16 residues long. CDR3 loop: CASSPRRASGQETQYF. The CDR3 coding sequence is TGTGCCAGCAGCCCCCGACGAGCGAGCGGGCAAGAGACCCAGTACTTC.

The CDR3 nucleotides read TGTGCCAGCAGGACCGGGACACCTACTAATGAAAAACTGTTTTTT. Protein: CASRTGTPTNEKLFF. V is TRBV6-6 and J is TRBJ1-4; a possible D gene is TRBD1 (6 bases). Trimming took off 6 bases at V and 2 bases at J, with 13 bases between the two ends. Germline CDR1 is MNHNY and CDR2 is SVGAGI (reference sequence). The CDR3 contains 15 residues.

The rearrangement links TRBV13 to TRBJ1-2; 7 nucleotides agree with TRBD1. The CDR3 runs to 15 residues. Germline values: CDR1 PRHDT, CDR2 FYEKMQ (reference sequence). The trim removed 2 bases at V and 0 bases at J, leaving 3 bases unmatched. The CDR3 here is CASSLRTGPNYGYTF. The DNA of the CDR3 is TGTGCCAGCAGCTTACGGACAGGCCCTAACTATGGCTACACCTTC.

The chain recombines TRBV9 with TRBJ1-2; no reliable D call. The CDR3 is 14 amino acids. V lost 4 bases and J 0 bases, leaving 10 bases between the germline ends. The V gene's germline CDR1 is SGDLS and CDR2 YYNGEE. The CDR3 coding sequence is TGTGCCAGCAGCATAAGAGACACTAACTATGGCTACACCTTC. This codes for CASSIRDTNYGYTF.

This clone was recorded a few times. The chain couples TRBV5-1 to TRBJ2-1; 12 bases line up with TRBD2. The CDR3 length is 15 residues. V shed 5 bases, J shed 4 bases, and the junction held 4 bases outside the gene matches. Germline CDR1 and CDR2: SGHRS and YFSETQ. The CDR3 nucleotides are TGCGCCAGCAGTGGCCTAGCGGGAGGGTACAATGAGCAGTTCTTC. This sequence encodes CASSGLAGGYNEQFF.

The chain has TRBV5-1 and TRBJ2-7, with TRBD2 identical over 13 bases. V was clipped by 3 bases and J by 3 bases; unmatched bases: 12. CDR3 length: 18 residues. CDR1 and CDR2 from the germline V gene are SGHRS and YFSETQ. CDR3 protein: CASSWGGLAGASNYEQYF. The DNA for the CDR3 is TGCGCCAGCAGCTGGGGTGGACTAGCGGGAGCGTCGAACTACGAGCAGTACTTC.

A word on this clone: The same CDR3 can be traced to other DNA sequences in this sample. V and J are TRBV18 and TRBJ1-5, with unresolved D. Germline V CDR1 and CDR2: KGHSH, LQKENI. CDR3 length: 14 amino acids. V was pared by 3 bases and J by 4 bases, with 10 bases between. This CDR3 reads CASSPRGGNQPQHF. For the CDR3, the DNA is TGTGCCAGCTCACCTCGGGGAGGGAATCAGCCCCAGCATTTT.

The chain combines TRBV9 with TRBJ2-2; tentatively, D is TRBD1 (7 bases). The CDR3 loop spans 13 amino acids. The V gene's germline CDR1 is SGDLS and CDR2 YYNGEE. V was pared by 4 bases and J by 5 bases, with 9 bases between. CDR3 nucleotide sequence: TGTGCCAGCAGCCCAGGGGGGACCGGGGAGCTGTTTTTT. Encoded protein: CASSPGGTGELFF.

This clone has only a few counts. This chain uses TRBV4-2 with TRBJ2-1; TRBD2 aligns across 14 bases. Germline V gives CDR1 LGHNA, CDR2 YNFKEQ. The CDR3 is 15 amino acids. The V and J ends lost 4 bases and 9 bases, in that order; junction bases with no gene match: 5. The CDR3 sequence: CASSPTSGGAGEQFF. For the CDR3, the DNA is TGTGCCAGCAGCCCGACTAGCGGGGGGGCCGGTGAGCAGTTCTTC.

The chain is built from TRBV10-3 and TRBJ1-2; tentatively, D is TRBD1 (5 bases). Germline CDR1 and CDR2: ENHRY and SYGVKD. V lost 7 bases to trimming and J lost 4 bases, with 10 bases between them. The CDR3 covers 12 residues. The CDR3 loop is CAINPGPYGYTF. Written as DNA, the CDR3 is TGTGCCATCAACCCAGGGCCCTATGGCTACACCTTC.

The chain is built from TRBV6-5 and TRBJ2-7; TRBD1 matches 7 bases. Trimming took 2 bases from V and 2 from J; bases not matched to a gene: 9. The length of the CDR3 is 16 residues. Germline assignment: CDR1 MNHEY and CDR2 SVGAGI. CDR3 bases: TGTGCCAGCAGTTACAGCACAGGGGTTGTTACCTACGAGCAGTACTTC. It codes for CASSYSTGVVTYEQYF.

This chain joins TRBV6-6 and TRBJ2-4, with D tentatively TRBD2 (5 bases). The germline V and J ends were trimmed by 2 bases and 3 bases, with 11 bases remaining between them. Germline CDR1 MNHNY, CDR2 SVGAGI (reference sequence). This CDR3 region has 15 residues. The CDR3 region has the DNA TGTGCCAGCAGTTACCCGGGAATAGGCAAAAACATTCAGTACTTC. It is translated as CASSYPGIGKNIQYF.

A single count supports this clone. This chain connects TRBV5-4 to TRBJ1-1, with 8 bases that match TRBD1. The CDR3 has 14 amino acids. The V gene end was trimmed by 5 bases and the J gene end by 2 bases; junction bases not matched to a gene: 5. Germline CDR1 SGHNT, CDR2 YYREEE (reference sequence). CDR3 sequence: CASRSTGGNTEAFF. The CDR3, as DNA: TGTGCCAGCAGATCAACAGGGGGAAACACTGAAGCTTTCTTT.

This clone was seen a few times. V and J are TRBV5-8 and TRBJ1-1, with 9 bases aligning to TRBD1. Looked up from germline, CDR1 is SGHTS and CDR2 is YDEGEE. This CDR3 comprises 14 residues. Trimming at V came to 3 bases and at J to 4 bases, leaving 4 bases not matched to a gene. CDR3 in amino acids: CASSSQGASTEAFF. The CDR3 DNA reads as TGTGCCAGCAGCTCACAGGGGGCTAGCACTGAAGCTTTCTTT.

The rearrangement joins TRBV4-2 to TRBJ2-7; 8 bases match TRBD2. Trimming took 0 bases from V and 2 from J; bases not matched to a gene: 6. Germline CDR1 is LGHNA and CDR2 is YNFKEQ. The CDR3 runs to 16 residues. In nucleotides, the CDR3 is TGTGCCAGCAGCCAAGAAAAGGTTAGCGGGACCTACGAGCAGTACTTC. This gives the protein CASSQEKVSGTYEQYF.

This clone is a singleton in its sample. The CDR3 sequence is CASSYRTGLGVTEAFF. The CDR3 DNA is TGTGCCAGCAGTTACAGAACAGGGTTAGGGGTGACTGAAGCTTTCTTT. The chain carries TRBV6-5 and TRBJ1-1; perhaps TRBD1 as D (6 bases). The CDR3 consists of 16 residues. V was cut by 2 bases and J by 5 bases, with 18 bases left in between. Looked up from germline, CDR1 is MNHEY and CDR2 is SVGAGI.

The CDR3 spells CASRKQGANTEAFF. The CDR3 nucleotides are TGTGCCAGCAGAAAACAGGGGGCGAACACTGAAGCTTTCTTT. The chain employs TRBV6-6 and TRBJ1-1; TRBD1 matches at 9 bases. Trimming took 6 bases from V and 1 from J; bases not matched to a gene: 3. CDR3 size: 14 residues. Looked up from germline, CDR1 is MNHNY and CDR2 is SVGAGI (reference sequence).

This clone was seen more than once but under ten times. The chain couples TRBV5-1 to TRBJ1-6; no firm D call. This CDR3 contains 15 residues. CDR1 is SGHRS, CDR2 YFSETQ, per germline. V dropped 0 bases and J dropped 10 bases, with 14 bases sitting between them. The CDR3 loop is CASSLGPGRGSPLHF. CDR3 coding DNA: TGCGCCAGCAGCTTGGGGCCAGGCCGTGGGTCACCCCTCCACTTT.